One and the same sample provided the 15 T cell receptor beta chains below, sequenced in a study of T cells in Graves' hyperthyroidism and ophthalmopathy. Amplification of TCR beta CDR3 regions was performed using RNA transcripts as template. In the first-round RT-PCR of the TCR CDR3, the HTBI primer set was used. TCRdb reprocessed the multiplex PCR reads via MiXCR and lists one record per CDR3 protein. The sample shows 550,000 to 850,000 distinct CDR3 sequences, over 15% of them seen only once. Source material: blood. The origin of the receptors is a woman aged 45 to 65 with Graves' hyperthyroidism that later progressed to Graves' ophthalmopathy.

The chain combines TRBV5-1 with TRBJ2-7; 7 positions agree with TRBD1. This CDR3 has 13 residues. V lost 6 bases to trimming and J lost 0 bases; unmatched junction nucleotides: 3. CDR1 SGHRS and CDR2 YFSETQ come from the germline V gene. CDR3 in DNA: TGCGCCAGCACCGGGACAGCCTCCTACGAGCAGTACTTC. It translates to CASTGTASYEQYF.

This clonotype was found many times. This rearrangement joins TRBV6-1 to TRBJ1-3; no clear D. Trimming pared 5 bases from V and 4 bases from J, leaving 12 bases between. The CDR3 covers 14 residues. Germline V lookup: CDR1 MNHNS, CDR2 SASEGT. In nucleotides, the CDR3 is TGTGCCAGCAGTCCCGACCTTCAAGGAAACACCATATATTTT. Translating it yields CASSPDLQGNTIYF.

In its sample, this clonotype was seen many times. V and J are TRBV14 and TRBJ2-3, with TRBD1 identical over 7 bases. The CDR3 extends over 16 amino acids. The germline gives CDR1 SGHDN, CDR2 FVKESK. J lost 3 bases, V lost 5 bases, and 11 bases had no gene match. In DNA form, the CDR3 reads TGTGCCAGCAGCAATCGGGACAGATTAACAACAGATACGCAGTATTTT. It encodes CASSNRDRLTTDTQYF.

This clonotype was seen a single time. At one of its ends the junction is not consistent with the germline gene, which may arise from a read error. The V call is TRBV27, the J call TRBJ2-1; 9 bases agree with TRBD1. The V gene's germline CDR1 is MNHEY and CDR2 SMNVEV (reference sequence). The CDR3 sequence is 17 residues long. The CDR3 here is CASSPKTGGLRLNERFF. As DNA, the CDR3 is TGTGCCAGCAGTCCGAAAACAGGGGGCTTAAGGTTGAATGAGCGGTTCTTC.

This clonotype has a handful of counts. J is TRBJ1-4 and V is TRBV19; maybe TRBD1 (5 bases). The germline V gene encodes CDR1 LNHDA and CDR2 SQIVND (reference sequence). V was trimmed by 6 bases and J by 0 bases, leaving 14 bases between them. The CDR3 contains 16 residues. CDR3 bases: TGTGCCAGTAGCACGCCTTCGGGGGCAACTAATGAAAAACTGTTTTTT. The encoded protein is CASSTPSGATNEKLFF.

The chain employs TRBV6-1 and TRBJ2-5, with 8 bases fitting TRBD1. The germline V gene has CDR1 MNHNS and CDR2 SASEGT. V shed 5 bases and J 1 base; nucleotides not matched to a gene: 6. The CDR3 is 15 residues long. CDR3 coding DNA: TGTGCCAGCAGTCCCGGGACAGGCTTCCAAGAGACCCAGTACTTC. The encoded protein is CASSPGTGFQETQYF.

The V call is TRBV18, the J call TRBJ2-7; no definite D call. The CDR3 runs 17 residues. Trimming left V 5 bases short and J 0 bases short, with 20 bases between. Germline V gives CDR1 KGHSH, CDR2 LQKENI. In DNA form, the CDR3 reads TGTGCCAGCTCAACGAAAGGACCCGTCATCGACTCCTACGAGCAGTACTTC. Protein product: CASSTKGPVIDSYEQYF.

This clonotype was detected many times. V gene TRBV10-3 combines with J gene TRBJ1-1, with D unresolved. V was cut by 7 bases and J by 4 bases, with 13 bases left in between. CDR3 length equals 13 residues. The germline V gene has CDR1 ENHRY and CDR2 SYGVKD. For the CDR3, the DNA is TGTGCCATCACCCAAGGATCGGGCACTGAAGCTTTCTTT. Its translation is CAITQGSGTEAFF.

This clonotype appeared many times. The V gene is TRBV18, the J gene TRBJ2-1; D may match TRBD1 or TRBD2 (6 bases each). V lost 3 bases to trimming and J lost 5 bases, with 11 bases between them. Germline CDR1 KGHSH, CDR2 LQKENI. The CDR3 spans 14 residues. CDR3 bases: TGTGCCAGCTCACCGAGAAGGGGGGACAATGAGCAGTTCTTC. Protein: CASSPRRGDNEQFF.

The gene calls are TRBV18 and TRBJ1-6; a possible D gene is TRBD1 (5 bases). Between the trimmed V and J ends, which lost 3 bases and 7 bases, there was a span of 13 bases. This CDR3 contains 15 residues. CDR1 is KGHSH, CDR2 LQKENI, per germline. CDR3 in DNA: TGTGCCAGCTCACCCGCCGGGACGGTCAATTCACCCCTCCACTTT. It is translated as CASSPAGTVNSPLHF.

This clonotype was recorded a few times. The V and J genes are TRBV2 and TRBJ2-3; D is possibly TRBD2 (6 bases). This CDR3 comprises 15 residues. CDR1 SNHLY and CDR2 FYNNEI come from the germline V gene. V was cut by 8 bases and J by 6 bases, with 21 bases left in between. The CDR3 nucleotides are TGTGCCAGCCACGAGGGTTTGGGGGGATCGGATACGCAGTATTTT. It codes for CASHEGLGGSDTQYF.

This clonotype occurred many times. The chain combines TRBV3-1 with TRBJ1-5; no definite D call. From germline, CDR1 is LGHDT and CDR2 YNNKEL (reference sequence). The V and J ends lost 0 bases and 6 bases respectively, with 12 bases between them. The CDR3 contains 15 residues. CDR3 protein: CASSQDGVGSQPQHF. The CDR3 region has the DNA TGTGCCAGCAGCCAAGATGGGGTAGGGAGTCAGCCCCAGCATTTT.

The genes are TRBV7-9 and TRBJ2-1; the match to TRBD2 covers 13 bases. The CDR3 is 17 amino acids. V was clipped by 0 bases and J by 7 bases; unmatched bases: 6. Per the germline V gene, CDR1 is SEHNR and CDR2 is FQNEAQ (reference sequence). The CDR3 reads CASSLASPGLAGNEQFF. CDR3 sequence (DNA): TGTGCCAGCAGCTTAGCGTCTCCGGGACTAGCGGGGAATGAGCAGTTCTTC.

This clonotype appeared many times. This chain uses TRBV5-1 with TRBJ1-1; tentatively, D is TRBD1 (5 bases). Per germline, CDR1 SGHRS and CDR2 YFSETQ. Trimming took off 4 bases at V and 2 bases at J, with 12 bases between the two ends. This CDR3 is 14 amino acids long. For the CDR3, the DNA is TGCGCCAGCAGCACGGGACCCGGCAACACTGAAGCTTTCTTT. It encodes CASSTGPGNTEAFF.

Many counts were recorded for this clonotype. The rearrangement uses TRBV3-1 and TRBJ1-1; weak D call: TRBD1 (5 bases). Between the trimmed V and J ends, which lost 2 bases and 8 bases, there was a span of 15 bases. The germline gives CDR1 LGHDT, CDR2 YNNKEL (reference sequence). The CDR3 is 14 residues long. CDR3 DNA: TGTGCCAGCAGCCAAAGGCTGGGGCCGCCCGAAGCTTTCTTT. As protein: CASSQRLGPPEAFF.